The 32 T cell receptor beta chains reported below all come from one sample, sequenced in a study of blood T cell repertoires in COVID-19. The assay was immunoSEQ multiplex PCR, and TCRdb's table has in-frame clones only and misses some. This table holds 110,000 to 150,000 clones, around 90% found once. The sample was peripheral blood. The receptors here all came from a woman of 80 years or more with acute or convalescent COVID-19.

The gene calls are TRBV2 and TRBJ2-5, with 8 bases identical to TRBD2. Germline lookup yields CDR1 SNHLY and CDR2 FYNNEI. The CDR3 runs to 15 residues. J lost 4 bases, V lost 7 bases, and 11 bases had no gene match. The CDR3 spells CASNSGGGRRETQYF. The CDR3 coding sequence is TGTGCCAGCAACAGTGGCGGGGGGCGGAGAGAGACCCAGTACTTC.

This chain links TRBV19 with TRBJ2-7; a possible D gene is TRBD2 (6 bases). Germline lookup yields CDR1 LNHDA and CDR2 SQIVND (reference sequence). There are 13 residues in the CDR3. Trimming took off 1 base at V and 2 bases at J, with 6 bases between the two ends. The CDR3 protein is CASSIAGAYEQYF. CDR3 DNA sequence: TGTGCCAGTAGTATAGCGGGGGCCTACGAGCAGTACTTC.

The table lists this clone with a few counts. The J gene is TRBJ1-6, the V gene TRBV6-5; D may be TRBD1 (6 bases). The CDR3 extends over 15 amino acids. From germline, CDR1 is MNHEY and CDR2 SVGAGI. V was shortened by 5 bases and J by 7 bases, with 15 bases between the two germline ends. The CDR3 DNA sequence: TGTGCCAGCAGTCCTCCGACAGGCTCCAATTCACCCCTCCACTTT. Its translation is CASSPPTGSNSPLHF.

CDR3 nucleotide sequence: TGTGCCAGCAGTGACTCGACTAGCGGGGGGTCGCAATCCTACGAGCAGTACTTC. Protein: CASSDSTSGGSQSYEQYF. The chain joins TRBV6-4 to TRBJ2-7; 13 bases agree with TRBD2. The length of the CDR3 is 18 residues. The germline V gene has CDR1 MRHNA and CDR2 SNTAGT. Trimming cost V 0 bases and J 1 base; bases outside gene matches: 6.

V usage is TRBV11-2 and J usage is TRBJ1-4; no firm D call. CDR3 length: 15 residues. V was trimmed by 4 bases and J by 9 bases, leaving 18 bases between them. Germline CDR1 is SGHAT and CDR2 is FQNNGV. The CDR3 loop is CASSSQRDSAKKLFF. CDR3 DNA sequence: TGTGCCAGCAGCTCCCAGAGGGATTCGGCTAAAAAACTGTTTTTT. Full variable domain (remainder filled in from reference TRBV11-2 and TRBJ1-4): EAGVAQSPRYKIIEKRQSVAFWCNPISGHATLYWYQQILGQGPKLLIQFQNNGVVDDSQLPKDRFSAERLKGVDSTLKIQPAKLEDSAVYLCASSSQRDSAKKLFFGSGTQLSVL.

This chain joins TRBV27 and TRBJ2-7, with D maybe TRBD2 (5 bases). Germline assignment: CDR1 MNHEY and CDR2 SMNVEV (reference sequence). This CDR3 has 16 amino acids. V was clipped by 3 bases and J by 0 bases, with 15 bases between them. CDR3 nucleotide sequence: TGTGCCAGCAGTTTTTCCCTGCGGGTCCTCTCCTACGAGCAGTACTTC. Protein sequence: CASSFSLRVLSYEQYF.

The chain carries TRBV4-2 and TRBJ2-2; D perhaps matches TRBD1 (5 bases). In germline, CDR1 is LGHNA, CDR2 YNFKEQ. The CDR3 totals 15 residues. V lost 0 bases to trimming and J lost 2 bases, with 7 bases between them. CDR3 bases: TGTGCCAGCAGCCAAGAACGGACAAACACCGGGGAGCTGTTTTTT. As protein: CASSQERTNTGELFF.

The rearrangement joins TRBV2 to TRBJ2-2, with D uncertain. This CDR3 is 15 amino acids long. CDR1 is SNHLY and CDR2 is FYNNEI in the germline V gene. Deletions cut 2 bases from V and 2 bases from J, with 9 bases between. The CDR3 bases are TGTGCCAGCAGTGAACTACAGATCAACACCGGGGAGCTGTTTTTT. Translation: CASSELQINTGELFF.

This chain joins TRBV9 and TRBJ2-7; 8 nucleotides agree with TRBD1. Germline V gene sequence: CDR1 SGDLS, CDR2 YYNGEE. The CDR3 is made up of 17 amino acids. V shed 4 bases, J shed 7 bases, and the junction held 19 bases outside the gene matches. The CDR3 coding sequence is TGTGCCAGCAGCTCCATGGGTTCGGGGACAGGCCGACTGGAGCAGTACTTC. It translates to CASSSMGSGTGRLEQYF. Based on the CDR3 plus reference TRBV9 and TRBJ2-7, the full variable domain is DSGVTQTPKHLITATGQRVTLRCSPRSGDLSVYWYQQSLDQGLQFLIQYYNGEERAKGNILERFSAQQFPDLHSELNLSSLELGDSALYFCASSSMGSGTGRLEQYFGPGTRLTVT.

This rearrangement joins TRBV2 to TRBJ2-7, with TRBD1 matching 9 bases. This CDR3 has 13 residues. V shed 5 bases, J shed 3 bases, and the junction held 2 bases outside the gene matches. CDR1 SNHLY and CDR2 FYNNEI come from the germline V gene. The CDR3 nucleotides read TGTGCCAGCAGTCAGGACAGGGGCTACGAGCAGTACTTC. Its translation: CASSQDRGYEQYF. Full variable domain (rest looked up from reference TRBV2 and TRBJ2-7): EPEVTQTPSHQVTQMGQEVILRCVPISNHLYFYWYRQILGQKVEFLVSFYNNEISEKSEIFDDQFSVERPDGSNFTLKIRSTKLEDSAMYFCASSQDRGYEQYFGPGTRLTVT.

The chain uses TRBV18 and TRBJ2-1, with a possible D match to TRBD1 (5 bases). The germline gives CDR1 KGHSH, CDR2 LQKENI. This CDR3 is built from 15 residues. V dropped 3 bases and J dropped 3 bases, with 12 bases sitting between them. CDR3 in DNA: TGTGCCAGCTCACCCGCGACAGCAGTCTACAATGAGCAGTTCTTC. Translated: CASSPATAVYNEQFF.

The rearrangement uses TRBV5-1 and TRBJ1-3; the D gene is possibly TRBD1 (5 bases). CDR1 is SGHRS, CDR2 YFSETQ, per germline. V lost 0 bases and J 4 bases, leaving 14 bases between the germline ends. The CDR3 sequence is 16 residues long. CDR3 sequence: CASSLGGGAKGNTIYF. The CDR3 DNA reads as TGCGCCAGCAGCTTGGGCGGGGGAGCCAAGGGAAACACCATATATTTT.

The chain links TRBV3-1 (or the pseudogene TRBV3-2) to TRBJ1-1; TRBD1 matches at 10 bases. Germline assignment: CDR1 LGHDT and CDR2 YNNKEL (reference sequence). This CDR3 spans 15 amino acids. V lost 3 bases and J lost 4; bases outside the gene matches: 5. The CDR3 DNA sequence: TGTGCCAGCAGCCATTTTGGGACAGGGGCCACTGAAGCTTTCTTT. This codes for CASSHFGTGATEAFF.

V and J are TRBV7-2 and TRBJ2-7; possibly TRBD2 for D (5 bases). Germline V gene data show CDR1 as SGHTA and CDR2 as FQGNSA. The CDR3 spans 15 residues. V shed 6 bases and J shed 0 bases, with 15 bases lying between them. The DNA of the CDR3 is TGTGCCAGCAGTCTCGTAGGACTTTCCTCCTACGAGCAGTACTTC. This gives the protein CASSLVGLSSYEQYF.

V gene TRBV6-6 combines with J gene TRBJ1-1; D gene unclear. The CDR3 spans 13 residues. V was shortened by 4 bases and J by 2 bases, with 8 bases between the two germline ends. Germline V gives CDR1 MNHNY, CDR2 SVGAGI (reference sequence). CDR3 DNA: TGTGCCAGCAGTTTCACGAGAAACACTGAAGCTTTCTTT. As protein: CASSFTRNTEAFF.

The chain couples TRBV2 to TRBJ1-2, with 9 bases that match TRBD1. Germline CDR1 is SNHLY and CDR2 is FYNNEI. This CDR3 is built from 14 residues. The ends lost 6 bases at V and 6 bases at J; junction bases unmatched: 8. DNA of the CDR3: TGTGCCAGCAGGGGACAGGGCGTCAGAAATGGCTACACCTTC. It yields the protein CASRGQGVRNGYTF.

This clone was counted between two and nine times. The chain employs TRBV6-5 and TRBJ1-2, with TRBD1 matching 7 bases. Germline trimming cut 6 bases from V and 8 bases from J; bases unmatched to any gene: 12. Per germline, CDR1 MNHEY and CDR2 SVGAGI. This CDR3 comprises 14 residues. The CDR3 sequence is CASSRLEQGLGYTF. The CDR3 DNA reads TGTGCCAGCAGCCGCCTCGAACAGGGGCTGGGCTACACCTTC.

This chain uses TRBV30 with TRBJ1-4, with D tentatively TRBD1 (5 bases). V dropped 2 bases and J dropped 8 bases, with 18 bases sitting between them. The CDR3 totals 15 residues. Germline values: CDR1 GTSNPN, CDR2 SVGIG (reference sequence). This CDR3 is CAWSRVRGASEKLFF. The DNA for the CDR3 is TGTGCCTGGAGTCGGGTGCGCGGGGCGAGCGAAAAACTGTTTTTT.

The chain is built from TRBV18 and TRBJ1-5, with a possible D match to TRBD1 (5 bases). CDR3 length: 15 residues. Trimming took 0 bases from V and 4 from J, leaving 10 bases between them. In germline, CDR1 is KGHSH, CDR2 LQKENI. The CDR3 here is CASSPPGRTNQPQHF. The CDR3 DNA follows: TGTGCCAGCTCACCACCTGGCAGGACAAATCAGCCCCAGCATTTT.

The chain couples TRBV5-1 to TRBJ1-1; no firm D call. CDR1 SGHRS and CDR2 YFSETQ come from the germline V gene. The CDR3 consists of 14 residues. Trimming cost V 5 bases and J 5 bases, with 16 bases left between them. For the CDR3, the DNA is TGCGCCAGCAGAGGTCCTGGGCTCCTAACTGAAGCTTTCTTT. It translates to CASRGPGLLTEAFF. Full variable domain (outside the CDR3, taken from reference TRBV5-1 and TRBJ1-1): KAGVTQTPRYLIKTRGQQVTLSCSPISGHRSVSWYQQTPGQGLQFLFEYFSETQRNKGNFPGRFSGRQFSNSRSEMNVSTLELGDSALYLCASRGPGLLTEAFFGQGTRLTVV.

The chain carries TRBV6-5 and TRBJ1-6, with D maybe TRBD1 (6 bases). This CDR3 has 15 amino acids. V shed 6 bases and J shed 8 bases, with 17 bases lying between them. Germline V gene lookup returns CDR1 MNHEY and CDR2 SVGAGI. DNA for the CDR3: TGTGCCAGCAGCGTCCTGGGGGCGCCCTATTCACCCCTCCACTTT. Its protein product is CASSVLGAPYSPLHF.

The CDR3 is CASSLDQGSGNTIYF. As DNA, the CDR3 is TGTGCCAGCAGCTTAGACCAGGGCTCTGGAAACACCATATATTTT. The rearrangement uses TRBV13 and TRBJ1-3; a weak D match, TRBD1 (5 bases). With 1 base removed from V and 0 bases from J, the gap between germline ends came to 7 bases. Germline CDR1 reads PRHDT; CDR2 reads FYEKMQ (reference sequence). CDR3 size: 15 residues.

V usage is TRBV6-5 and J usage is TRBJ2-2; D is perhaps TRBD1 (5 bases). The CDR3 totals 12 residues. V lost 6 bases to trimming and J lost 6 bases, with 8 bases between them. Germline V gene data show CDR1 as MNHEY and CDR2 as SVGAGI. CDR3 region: CASSRQSGELFF. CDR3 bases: TGTGCCAGCAGCCGACAGTCCGGGGAGCTGTTTTTT.

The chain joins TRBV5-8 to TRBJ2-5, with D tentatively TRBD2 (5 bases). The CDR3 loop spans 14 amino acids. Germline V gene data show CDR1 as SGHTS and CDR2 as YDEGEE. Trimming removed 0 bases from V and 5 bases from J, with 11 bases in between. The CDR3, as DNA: TGTGCCAGCAGCTTGGGGCCGGAGGTGGAGACCCAGTACTTC. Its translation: CASSLGPEVETQYF.

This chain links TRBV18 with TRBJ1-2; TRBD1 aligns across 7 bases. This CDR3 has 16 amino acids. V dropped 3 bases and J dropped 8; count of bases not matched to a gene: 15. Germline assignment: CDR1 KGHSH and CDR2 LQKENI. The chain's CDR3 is CASSPVRGGAPRGYTF. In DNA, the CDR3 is TGTGCCAGCTCACCGGTTAGAGGGGGCGCCCCGAGAGGCTACACCTTC.

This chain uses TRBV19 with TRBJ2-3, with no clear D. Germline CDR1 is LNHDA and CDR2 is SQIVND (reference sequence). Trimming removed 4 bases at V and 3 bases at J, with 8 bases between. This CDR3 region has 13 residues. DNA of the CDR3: TGTGCCAGTAGTAAGTACAGAACAGATACGCAGTATTTT. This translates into CASSKYRTDTQYF.

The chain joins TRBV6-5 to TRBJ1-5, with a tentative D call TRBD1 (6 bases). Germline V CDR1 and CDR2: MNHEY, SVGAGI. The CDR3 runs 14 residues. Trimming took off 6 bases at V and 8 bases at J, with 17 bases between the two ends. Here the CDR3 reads CASSIRGGEKPQHF. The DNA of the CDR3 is TGTGCCAGCAGCATCCGAGGGGGGGAGAAGCCCCAGCATTTT.

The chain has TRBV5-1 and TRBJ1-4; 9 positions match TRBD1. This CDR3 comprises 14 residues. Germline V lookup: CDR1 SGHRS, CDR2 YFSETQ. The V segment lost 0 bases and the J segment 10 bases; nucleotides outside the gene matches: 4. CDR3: CASSLGDRVGKLFF. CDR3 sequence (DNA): TGCGCCAGCAGCTTGGGGGACAGGGTCGGAAAACTGTTTTTT. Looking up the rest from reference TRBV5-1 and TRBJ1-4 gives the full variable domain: KAGVTQTPRYLIKTRGQQVTLSCSPISGHRSVSWYQQTPGQGLQFLFEYFSETQRNKGNFPGRFSGRQFSNSRSEMNVSTLELGDSALYLCASSLGDRVGKLFFGSGTQLSVL.

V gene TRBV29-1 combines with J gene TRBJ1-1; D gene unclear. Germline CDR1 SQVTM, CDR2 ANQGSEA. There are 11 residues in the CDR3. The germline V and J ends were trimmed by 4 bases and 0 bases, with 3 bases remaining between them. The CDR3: CSVAVNTEAFF. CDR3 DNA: TGCAGCGTTGCGGTGAACACTGAAGCTTTCTTT.

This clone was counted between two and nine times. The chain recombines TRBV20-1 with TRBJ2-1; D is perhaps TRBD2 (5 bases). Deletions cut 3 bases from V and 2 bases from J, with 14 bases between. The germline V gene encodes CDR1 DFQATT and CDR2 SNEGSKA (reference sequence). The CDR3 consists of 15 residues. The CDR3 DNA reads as TGCAGTGCTAGTGGTTCGGGGTTAACCTACAATGAGCAGTTCTTC. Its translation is CSASGSGLTYNEQFF.

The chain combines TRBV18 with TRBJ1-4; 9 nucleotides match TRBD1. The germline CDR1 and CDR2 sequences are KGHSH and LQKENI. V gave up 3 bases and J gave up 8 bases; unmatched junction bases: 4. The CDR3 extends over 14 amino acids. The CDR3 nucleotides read TGTGCCAGCTCACCGTTAGGACAGGGGGAAAAACTGTTTTTT. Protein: CASSPLGQGEKLFF.

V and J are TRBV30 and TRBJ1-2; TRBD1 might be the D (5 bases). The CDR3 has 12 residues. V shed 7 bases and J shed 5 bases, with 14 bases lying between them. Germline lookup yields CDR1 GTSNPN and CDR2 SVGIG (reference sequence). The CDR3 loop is CAFTGGGYGYTF. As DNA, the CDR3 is TGTGCCTTCACAGGAGGAGGGTATGGCTACACCTTC. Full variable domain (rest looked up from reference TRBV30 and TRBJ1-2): SQTIHQWPATLVQPVGSPLSLECTVEGTSNPNLYWYRQAAGRGLQLLFYSVGIGQISSEVPQNLSASRPQDRQFILSSKKLLLSDSGFYLCAFTGGGYGYTFGSGTRLTVV.